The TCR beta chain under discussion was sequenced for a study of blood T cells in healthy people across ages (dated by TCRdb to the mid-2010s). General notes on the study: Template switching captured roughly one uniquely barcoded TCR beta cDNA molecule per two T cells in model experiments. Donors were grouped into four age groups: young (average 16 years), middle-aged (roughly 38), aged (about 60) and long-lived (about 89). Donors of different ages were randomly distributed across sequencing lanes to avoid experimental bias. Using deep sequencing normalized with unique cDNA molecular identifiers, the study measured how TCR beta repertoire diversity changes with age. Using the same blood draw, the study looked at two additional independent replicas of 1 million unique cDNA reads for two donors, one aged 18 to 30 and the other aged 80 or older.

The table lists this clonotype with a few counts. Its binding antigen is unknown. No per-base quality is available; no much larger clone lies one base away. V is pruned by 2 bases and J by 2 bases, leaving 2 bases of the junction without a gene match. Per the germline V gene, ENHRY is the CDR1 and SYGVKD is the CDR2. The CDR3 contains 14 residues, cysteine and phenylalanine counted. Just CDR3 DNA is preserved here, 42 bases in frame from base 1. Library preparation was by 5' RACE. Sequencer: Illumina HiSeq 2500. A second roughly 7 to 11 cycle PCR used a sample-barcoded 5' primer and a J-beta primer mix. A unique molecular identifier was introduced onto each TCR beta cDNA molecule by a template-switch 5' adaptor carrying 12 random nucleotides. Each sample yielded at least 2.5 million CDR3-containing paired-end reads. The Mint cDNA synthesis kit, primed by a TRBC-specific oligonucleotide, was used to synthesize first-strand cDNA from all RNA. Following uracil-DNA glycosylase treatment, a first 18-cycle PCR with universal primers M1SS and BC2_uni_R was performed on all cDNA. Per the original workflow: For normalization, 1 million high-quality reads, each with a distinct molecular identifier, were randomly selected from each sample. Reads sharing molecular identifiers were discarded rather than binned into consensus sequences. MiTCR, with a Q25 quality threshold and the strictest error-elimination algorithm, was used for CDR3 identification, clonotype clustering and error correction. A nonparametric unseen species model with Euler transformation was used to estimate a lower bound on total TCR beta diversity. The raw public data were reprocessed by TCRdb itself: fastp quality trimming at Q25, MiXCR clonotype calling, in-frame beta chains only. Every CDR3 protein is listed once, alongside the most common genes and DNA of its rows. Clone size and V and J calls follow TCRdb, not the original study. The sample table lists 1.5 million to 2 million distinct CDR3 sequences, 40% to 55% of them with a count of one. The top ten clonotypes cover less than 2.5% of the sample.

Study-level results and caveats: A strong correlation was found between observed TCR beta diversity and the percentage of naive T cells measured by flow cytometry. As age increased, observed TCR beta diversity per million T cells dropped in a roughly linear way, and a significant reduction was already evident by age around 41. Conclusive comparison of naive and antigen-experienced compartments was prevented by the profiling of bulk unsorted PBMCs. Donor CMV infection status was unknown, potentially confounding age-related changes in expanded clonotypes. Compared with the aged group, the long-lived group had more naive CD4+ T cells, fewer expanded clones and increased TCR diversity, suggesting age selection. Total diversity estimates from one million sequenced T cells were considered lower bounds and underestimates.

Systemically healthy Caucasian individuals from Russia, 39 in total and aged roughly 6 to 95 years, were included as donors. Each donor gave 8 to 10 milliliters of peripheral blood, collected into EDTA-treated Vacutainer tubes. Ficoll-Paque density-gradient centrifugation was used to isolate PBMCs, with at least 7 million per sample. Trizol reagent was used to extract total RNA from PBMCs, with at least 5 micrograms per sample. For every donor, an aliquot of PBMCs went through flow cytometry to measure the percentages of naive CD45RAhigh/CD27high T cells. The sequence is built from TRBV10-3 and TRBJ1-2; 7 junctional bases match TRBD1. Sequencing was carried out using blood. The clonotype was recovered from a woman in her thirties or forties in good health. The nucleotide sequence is TGTGCCATCAGTGAGGCACAGGGGAACTATGGCTACACCTTC. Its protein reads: CAISEAQGNYGYTF.